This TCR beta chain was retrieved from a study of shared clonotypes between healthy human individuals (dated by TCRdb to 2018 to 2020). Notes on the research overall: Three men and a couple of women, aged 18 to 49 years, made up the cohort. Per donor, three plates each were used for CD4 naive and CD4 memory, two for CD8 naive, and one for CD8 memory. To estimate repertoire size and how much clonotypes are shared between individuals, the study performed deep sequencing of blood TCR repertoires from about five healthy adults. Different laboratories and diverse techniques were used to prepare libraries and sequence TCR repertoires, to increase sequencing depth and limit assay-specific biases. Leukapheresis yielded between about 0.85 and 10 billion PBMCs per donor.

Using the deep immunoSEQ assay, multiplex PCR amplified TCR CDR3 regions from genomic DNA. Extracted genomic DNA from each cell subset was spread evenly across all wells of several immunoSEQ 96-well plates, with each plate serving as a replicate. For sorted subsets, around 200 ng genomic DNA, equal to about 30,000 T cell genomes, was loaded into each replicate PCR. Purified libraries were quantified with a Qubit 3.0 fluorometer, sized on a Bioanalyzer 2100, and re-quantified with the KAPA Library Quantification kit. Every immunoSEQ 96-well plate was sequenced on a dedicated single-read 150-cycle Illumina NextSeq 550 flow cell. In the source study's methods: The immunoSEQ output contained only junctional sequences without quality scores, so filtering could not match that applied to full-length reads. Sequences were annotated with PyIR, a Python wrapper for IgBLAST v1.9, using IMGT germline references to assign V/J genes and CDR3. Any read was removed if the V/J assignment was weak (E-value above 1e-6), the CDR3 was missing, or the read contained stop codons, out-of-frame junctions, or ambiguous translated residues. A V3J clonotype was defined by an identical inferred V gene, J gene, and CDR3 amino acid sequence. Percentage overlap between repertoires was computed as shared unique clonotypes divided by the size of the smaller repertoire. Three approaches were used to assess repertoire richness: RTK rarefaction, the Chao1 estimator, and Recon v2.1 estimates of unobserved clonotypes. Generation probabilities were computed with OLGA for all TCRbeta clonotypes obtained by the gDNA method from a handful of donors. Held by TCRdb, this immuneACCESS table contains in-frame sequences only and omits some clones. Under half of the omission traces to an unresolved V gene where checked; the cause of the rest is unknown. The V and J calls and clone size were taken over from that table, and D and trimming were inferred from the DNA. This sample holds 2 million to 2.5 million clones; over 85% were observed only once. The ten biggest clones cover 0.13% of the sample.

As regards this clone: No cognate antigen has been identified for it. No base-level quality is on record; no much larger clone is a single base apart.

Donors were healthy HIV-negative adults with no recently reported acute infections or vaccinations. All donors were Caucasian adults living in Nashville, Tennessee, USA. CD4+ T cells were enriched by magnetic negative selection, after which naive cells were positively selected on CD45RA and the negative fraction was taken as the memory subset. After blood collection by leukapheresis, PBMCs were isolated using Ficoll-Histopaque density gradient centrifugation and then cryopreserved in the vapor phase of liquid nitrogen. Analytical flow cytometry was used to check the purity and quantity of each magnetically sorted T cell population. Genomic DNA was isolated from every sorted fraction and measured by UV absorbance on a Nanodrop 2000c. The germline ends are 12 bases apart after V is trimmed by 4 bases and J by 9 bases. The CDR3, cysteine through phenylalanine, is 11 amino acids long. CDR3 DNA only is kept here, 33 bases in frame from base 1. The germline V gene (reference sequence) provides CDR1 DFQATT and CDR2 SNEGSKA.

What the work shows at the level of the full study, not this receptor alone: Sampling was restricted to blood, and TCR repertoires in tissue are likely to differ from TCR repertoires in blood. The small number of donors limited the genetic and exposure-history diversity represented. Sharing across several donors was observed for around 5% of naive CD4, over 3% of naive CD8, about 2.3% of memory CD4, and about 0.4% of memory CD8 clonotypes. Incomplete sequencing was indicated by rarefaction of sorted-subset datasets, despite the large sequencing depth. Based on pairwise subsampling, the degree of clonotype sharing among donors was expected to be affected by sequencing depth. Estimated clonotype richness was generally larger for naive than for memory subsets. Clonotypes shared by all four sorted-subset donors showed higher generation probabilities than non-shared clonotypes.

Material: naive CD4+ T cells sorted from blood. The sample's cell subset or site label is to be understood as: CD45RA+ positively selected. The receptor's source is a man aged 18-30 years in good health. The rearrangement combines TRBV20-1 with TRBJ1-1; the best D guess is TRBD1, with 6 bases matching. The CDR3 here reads CSAKGGTQAFF. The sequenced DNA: TGCAGTGCTAAGGGGGGGACGCAAGCTTTCTTT.